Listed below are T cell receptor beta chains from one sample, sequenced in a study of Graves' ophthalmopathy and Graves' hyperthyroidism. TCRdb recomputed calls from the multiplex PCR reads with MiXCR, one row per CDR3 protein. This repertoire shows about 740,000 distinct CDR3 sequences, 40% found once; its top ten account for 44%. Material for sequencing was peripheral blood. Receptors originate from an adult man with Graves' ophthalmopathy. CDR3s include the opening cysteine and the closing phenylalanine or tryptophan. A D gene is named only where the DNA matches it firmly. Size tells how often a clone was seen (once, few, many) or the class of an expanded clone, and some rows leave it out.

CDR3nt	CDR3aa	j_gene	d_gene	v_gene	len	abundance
TGCGCCAGCAGCCAAGGGCCAGGGCCTACGAACACTGAAGCTTTCTTT	CASSQGPGPTNTEAFF	TRBJ1-1	-	TRBV5-1	16	-
TGTGCCAGCAGCTTGGGGGACAGGGGGTCCTATGGCTACACCTTC	CASSLGDRGSYGYTF	TRBJ1-2	TRBD1	TRBV6-5	15	few
TGTGCCAGCAGCGCCGGGACAGGACGCTCCTACGAGCAGTACTTC	CASSAGTGRSYEQYF	TRBJ2-7	TRBD1	TRBV7-3	15	few
TGTGCCAGCAGCTTAGAAACAGCTGGAAACACCATATATTTT	CASSLETAGNTIYF	TRBJ1-3	-	TRBV7-9	14	many
TGCAGCGTTGAAGGGAGGGGCAACTATGGCTACACCTTC	CSVEGRGNYGYTF	TRBJ1-2	-	TRBV29-1	13	many
TGTGCTATAGGACTAGCGGGAGTGGGGGAGACCCAGTACTTC	CAIGLAGVGETQYF	TRBJ2-5	TRBD2	TRBV25-1	14	-
TGTGCCAGCAGCGTAAGACTAGCGGGAGGGGAAGAGACCCAGTACTTC	CASSVRLAGGEETQYF	TRBJ2-5	TRBD2	TRBV7-9	16	many
TGTGCCAGCAGCCCCCTGGGACAGGGCCGGGCTGAAGCTTTCTTT	CASSPLGQGRAEAFF	TRBJ1-1	TRBD1	TRBV7-9	15	-
TGTGCCAGCAGCCCAAGCGACCTGGGCCCTAGCAATCAGCCCCAGCATTTT	CASSPSDLGPSNQPQHF	TRBJ1-5	-	TRBV7-9	17	few
TGTGCCAGCAGAGGGACAAACCGTGGTACTGAAGCTTTCTTT	CASRGTNRGTEAFF	TRBJ1-1	-	TRBV12-3/TRBV12-4	14	few
TGTGCCAGCAGTTTAATAGGTCGGAACCAAGAGATCCAGTACTTC	CASSLIGRNQEIQYF	TRBJ2-5	-	TRBV25-1	15	-
TGTGCCAGCAGCCCGCCTTTGACAGGGATTGGCGACGAGCAGTACTTC	CASSPPLTGIGDEQYF	TRBJ2-7	TRBD1	TRBV7-9	16	few
TGTGCCAGCAGTTCGCAACACCTTGGCTACACCTTC	CASSSQHLGYTF	TRBJ1-2	-	TRBV25-1	12	few
TGTGCCAGCAGAAAGACAGGACAAGAGACCCAGTACTTC	CASRKTGQETQYF	TRBJ2-5	-	TRBV7-7	13	many
TGTGCCACCAGCAGGAGGACACCCAGCGAAAAACTGTTTTTT	CATSRRTPSEKLFF	TRBJ1-4	-	TRBV15	14	many
TGCGCCAGCGGGGCAGGGTCAACCGGGGAGCTGTCTTGG	CASGAGSTGELSW	TRBJ2-2	-	TRBV10-1	13	once
TGTGCCAGCAGTCCGAGACGGGACGGAGCGGTTGGCTACACCTTC	CASSPRRDGAVGYTF	TRBJ1-2	-	TRBV4-2	15	few
TGTGCCAGCAGCCAAAGCTCGGGCAGGTCTCATCAGCCCCAGCATTTT	CASSQSSGRSHQPQHF	TRBJ1-5	-	TRBV28	16	-
TGTGCCAGCAGCTGGGATGGGACCCAGTACTTC	CASSWDGTQYF	TRBJ2-5	-	TRBV7-8	11	many
TGTGCCAGCAGCGTCGACAGGACTAATGAAAAACTGTTTTTT	CASSVDRTNEKLFF	TRBJ1-4	-	TRBV25-1	14	-
TGTGCCAGCAGCGTAGGTGGAGGAGGTGTGGGAGGAGAGACCCAGTACTTC	CASSVGGGGVGGETQYF	TRBJ2-5	-	TRBV7-9	17	many
TGCAGTGCTAAGTTTCGTGGGGTCCACGGGGGGCAGTACTTC	CSAKFRGVHGGQYF	TRBJ2-7	-	TRBV20-1	14	few
TGTGCCATCAGCTTAGGTACGAGGTCGAGGGACACTGAAGCTTTCTTT	CAISLGTRSRDTEAFF	TRBJ1-1	-	TRBV10-3	16	-
TGTGTCACCCAATCTGGGGCCAACGTCCTGACTTTC	CVTQSGANVLTF	TRBJ2-6	-	TRBV12-3/TRBV12-4	12	-
TGTGCCAGCAGCTCGGGGGCAGGGGGCACTGAAGCTTTCTTT	CASSSGAGGTEAFF	TRBJ1-1	TRBD1	TRBV7-9	14	few
TGTGCCAGCACTATAACCGGGACAGGGGGCCACGAGCAGTACTTC	CASTITGTGGHEQYF	TRBJ2-7	TRBD1	TRBV7-2	15	-
TGTGCCAGCAGCTTAGCGCAGCGGGCTGAAGCTTTCTTT	CASSLAQRAEAFF	TRBJ1-1	-	TRBV7-2	13	many
TGTGCCAGCAGTGACCACGCGAACACCGGGGAGCTGTTTTTT	CASSDHANTGELFF	TRBJ2-2	-	TRBV25-1	14	many
TGTGCCAGCAGTTACTCGAATCTAGCTGGAGAGACCCAGTACTTC	CASSYSNLAGETQYF	TRBJ2-5	-	TRBV6-5	15	few
TGTGCCAGCAGCTTCTTTGCCGGGGCTGAGCAGTACTTC	CASSFFAGAEQYF	TRBJ2-7	-	TRBV7-9	13	-
TGTGCCAGCCGCTTCTCAGTCTATGGTTACACCTTC	CASRFSVYGYTF	TRBJ1-2	-	TRBV5-4	12	-
TGTGCCAGCAGTGACACCGGGACAGGCTACAACGGGGAGCTGTTTTTT	CASSDTGTGYNGELFF	TRBJ2-2	TRBD1	TRBV2	16	once
TGTGCCAGCAGGGGCGGACAGGGTAACTCCTACGAGCAGTACTTC	CASRGGQGNSYEQYF	TRBJ2-7	TRBD1	TRBV10-3	15	-
TGTGCCAGCAGCTTATCACTAGCGGCTAATGAAAAACTGTTTTTT	CASSLSLAANEKLFF	TRBJ1-4	-	TRBV7-6	15	-
TGCAGCGTTGAAGTAGCGGTTCGCGCGGGGCCTGGGGAGCAGTACTTC	CSVEVAVRAGPGEQYF	TRBJ2-7	-	TRBV29-1	16	many
TGCAGTGCTGAGACAGTTTTCTCTGGAAACACCATATATTTT	CSAETVFSGNTIYF	TRBJ1-3	-	TRBV20-1	14	-
TGTGCCAGCAGTGAAGTAAGCGGGGCAAAGGCTTTCTTT	CASSEVSGAKAFF	TRBJ1-1	-	TRBV2	13	many
TGTGCCAGTAGTATGATAGTGAGGGGTGGAGATAGCAATCAGCCCCAGCATTTT	CASSMIVRGGDSNQPQHF	TRBJ1-5	-	TRBV19	18	few
TGTGCCAGCAGTAACTCCGGGACAGGGGGATACGAGCAGTACTTC	CASSNSGTGGYEQYF	TRBJ2-7	TRBD1	TRBV7-2	15	-
TGTGCCAGCAGTTCCGGGGGACTAGCGGGAGAGACCCAGTACTTC	CASSSGGLAGETQYF	TRBJ2-5	TRBD2	TRBV7-2	15	-
TGTGCCAGCAGCCTAGCACAGGCGCCCCCGTACTTC	CASSLAQAPPYF	TRBJ2-5	-	TRBV7-3	12	-
TGTGCCAGCAGCTTAGCGGTGGGGTATGCGCCGGGCGAGCAGTACTTC	CASSLAVGYAPGEQYF	TRBJ2-7	-	TRBV7-9	16	-
TGCAGTGCTAGGACAGTGATGGAGACCCAGTACTTC	CSARTVMETQYF	TRBJ2-5	-	TRBV20-1	12	few
TGTGCCAGCAGTGCTTCGGGACAGGGCTATGGCTACACCTTC	CASSASGQGYGYTF	TRBJ1-2	TRBD1	TRBV25-1	14	medium-sized
TGTGCCAGTAATCCTGGGGGACACGCGAACACCGGGGAGCTGTTTTTT	CASNPGGHANTGELFF	TRBJ2-2	-	TRBV25-1	16	-
TGTGCCAGCAGTGCAACTAGCGGGGAGGAGACCCAGTACTTC	CASSATSGEETQYF	TRBJ2-5	TRBD2	TRBV25-1	14	-
TGCAGTGCTAGGACCCTTTACGAGCAGTACTTC	CSARTLYEQYF	TRBJ2-7	-	TRBV20-1	11	many
TGCGCCAGCCATGGTGGGAACGAGCAGTACTTC	CASHGGNEQYF	TRBJ2-7	-	TRBV10-2	11	many
TGTGCCAGCAAGGAGATGGGGGCCGCTAGGCAAGAGACCCAGTACTTC	CASKEMGAARQETQYF	TRBJ2-5	-	TRBV2	16	-
TGTGCCAGCATCTCAGGGGATTACGAGCAGTACTTC	CASISGDYEQYF	TRBJ2-7	-	TRBV2	12	-
TGTGCCAGCAGTAAAGACAGGGTCTCTGGGGCCAACGTCCTGACTTTC	CASSKDRVSGANVLTF	TRBJ2-6	TRBD1	TRBV7-9	16	-
TGTGCCAGTAGTATAGCCTCCACAGGACGGGCCCAGCATTTT	CASSIASTGRAQHF	TRBJ1-5	-	TRBV19	14	few
TGTGCCAGCAGTTACCGGGGGGCCGAGCAGTACTTC	CASSYRGAEQYF	TRBJ2-7	-	TRBV2	12	few